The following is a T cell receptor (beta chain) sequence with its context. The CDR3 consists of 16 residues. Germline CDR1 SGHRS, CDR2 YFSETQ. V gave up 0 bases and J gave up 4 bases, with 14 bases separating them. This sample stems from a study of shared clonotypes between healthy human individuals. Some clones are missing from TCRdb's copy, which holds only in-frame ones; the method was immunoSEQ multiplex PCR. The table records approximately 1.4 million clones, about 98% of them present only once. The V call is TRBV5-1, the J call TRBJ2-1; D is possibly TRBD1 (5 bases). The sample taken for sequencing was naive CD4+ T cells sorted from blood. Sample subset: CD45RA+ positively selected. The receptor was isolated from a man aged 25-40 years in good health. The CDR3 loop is CASSLVTVNPYNEQFF. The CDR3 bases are TGCGCCAGCAGCTTGGTGACAGTGAATCCTTACAATGAGCAGTTCTTC.